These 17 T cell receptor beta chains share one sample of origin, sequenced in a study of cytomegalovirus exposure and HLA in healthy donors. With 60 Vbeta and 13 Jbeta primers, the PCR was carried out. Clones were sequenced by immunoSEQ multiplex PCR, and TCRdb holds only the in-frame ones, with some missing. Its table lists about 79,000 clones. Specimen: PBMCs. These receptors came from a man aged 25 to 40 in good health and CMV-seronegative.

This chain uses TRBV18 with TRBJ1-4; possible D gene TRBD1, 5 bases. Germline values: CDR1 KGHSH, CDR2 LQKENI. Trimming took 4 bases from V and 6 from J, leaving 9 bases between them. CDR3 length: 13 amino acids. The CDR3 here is CASSHGRDEKLFF. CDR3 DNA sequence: TGTGCCAGCTCACATGGCAGGGATGAAAAACTGTTTTTT.

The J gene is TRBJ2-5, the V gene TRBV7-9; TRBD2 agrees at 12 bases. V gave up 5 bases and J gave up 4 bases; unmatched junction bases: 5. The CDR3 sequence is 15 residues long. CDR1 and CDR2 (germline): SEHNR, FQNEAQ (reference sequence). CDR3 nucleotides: TGTGCCAGCAGCCTACTAGCGGGGGGCCCAGAGACCCAGTACTTC. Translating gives CASSLLAGGPETQYF. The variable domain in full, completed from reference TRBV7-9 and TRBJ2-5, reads DTGVSQNPRHKITKRGQNVTFRCDPISEHNRLYWYRQTLGQGPEFLTYFQNEAQLEKSRLLSDRFSAERPKGSFSTLEIQRTEQGDSAMYLCASSLLAGGPETQYFGPGTRLLVL.

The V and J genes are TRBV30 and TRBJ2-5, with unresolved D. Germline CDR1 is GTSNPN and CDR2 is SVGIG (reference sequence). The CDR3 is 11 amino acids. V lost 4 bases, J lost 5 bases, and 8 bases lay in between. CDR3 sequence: CAWTPQETQYF. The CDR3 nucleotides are TGTGCCTGGACCCCCCAGGAGACCCAGTACTTC.

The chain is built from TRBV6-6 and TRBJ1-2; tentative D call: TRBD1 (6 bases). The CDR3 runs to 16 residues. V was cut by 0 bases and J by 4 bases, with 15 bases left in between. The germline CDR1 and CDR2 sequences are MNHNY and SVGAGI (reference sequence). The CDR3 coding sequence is TGTGCCAGCAGTTACTCGTCGGCCGACAGGAGCTATGGCTACACCTTC. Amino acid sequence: CASSYSSADRSYGYTF.

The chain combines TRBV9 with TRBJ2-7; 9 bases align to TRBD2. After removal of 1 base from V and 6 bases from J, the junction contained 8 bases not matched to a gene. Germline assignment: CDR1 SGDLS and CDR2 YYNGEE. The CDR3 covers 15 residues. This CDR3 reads CASSVTPAGGSEQYF. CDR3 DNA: TGTGCCAGCAGCGTAACGCCGGCGGGGGGGTCCGAGCAGTACTTC.

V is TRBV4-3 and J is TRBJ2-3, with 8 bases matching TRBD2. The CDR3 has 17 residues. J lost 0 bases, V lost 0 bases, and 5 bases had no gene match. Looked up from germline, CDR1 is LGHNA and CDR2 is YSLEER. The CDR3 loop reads CASSQERAGESTDTQYF. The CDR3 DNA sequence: TGCGCCAGCAGCCAAGAACGAGCGGGAGAAAGCACAGATACGCAGTATTTT.

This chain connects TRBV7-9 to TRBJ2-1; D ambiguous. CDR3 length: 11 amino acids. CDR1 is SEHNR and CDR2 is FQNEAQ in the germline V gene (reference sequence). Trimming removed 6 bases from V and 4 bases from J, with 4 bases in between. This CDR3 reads CASSEYNEQFF. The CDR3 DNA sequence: TGTGCCAGCAGTGAGTACAATGAGCAGTTCTTC.

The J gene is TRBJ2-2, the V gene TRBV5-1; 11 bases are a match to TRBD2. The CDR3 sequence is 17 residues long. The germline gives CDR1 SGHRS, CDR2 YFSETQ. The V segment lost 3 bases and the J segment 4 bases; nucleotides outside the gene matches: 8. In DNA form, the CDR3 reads TGCGCCAGCAGCTACTACCCGGGGACTAGCGGCACCGGGGAGCTGTTTTTT. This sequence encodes CASSYYPGTSGTGELFF.

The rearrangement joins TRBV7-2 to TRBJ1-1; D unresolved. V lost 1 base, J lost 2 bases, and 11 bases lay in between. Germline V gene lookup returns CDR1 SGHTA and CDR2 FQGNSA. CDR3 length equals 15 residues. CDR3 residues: CASSLVQAYNTEAFF. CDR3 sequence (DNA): TGTGCCAGCAGCTTAGTCCAGGCATACAACACTGAAGCTTTCTTT.

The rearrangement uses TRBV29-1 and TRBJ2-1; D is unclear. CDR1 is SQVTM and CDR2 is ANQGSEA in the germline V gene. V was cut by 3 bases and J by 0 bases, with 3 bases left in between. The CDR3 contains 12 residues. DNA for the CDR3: TGCAGCGTTGACGGCTCCTACAATGAGCAGTTCTTC. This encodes CSVDGSYNEQFF.

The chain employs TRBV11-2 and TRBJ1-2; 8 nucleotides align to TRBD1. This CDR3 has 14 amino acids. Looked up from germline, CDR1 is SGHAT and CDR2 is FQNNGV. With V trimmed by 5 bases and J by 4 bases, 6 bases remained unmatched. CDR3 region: CASSPGQGGYGYTF. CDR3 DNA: TGTGCCAGCAGCCCCGGACAGGGAGGCTATGGCTACACCTTC.

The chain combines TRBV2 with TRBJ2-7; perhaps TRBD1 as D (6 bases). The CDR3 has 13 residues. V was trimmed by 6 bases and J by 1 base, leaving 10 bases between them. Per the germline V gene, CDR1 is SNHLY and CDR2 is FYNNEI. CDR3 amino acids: CASSPRGSYEQYF. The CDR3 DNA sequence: TGTGCCAGCAGCCCGAGGGGGTCCTACGAGCAGTACTTC.

CDR3 protein: CASSRILSPTYEQYF. The CDR3 coding sequence is TGTGCCAGCAGCCGAATACTGTCCCCCACCTACGAGCAGTACTTC. V usage is TRBV11-2 and J usage is TRBJ2-7; D is uncertain. This CDR3 has 15 amino acids. The germline V gene has CDR1 SGHAT and CDR2 FQNNGV. Trimming shortened V by 5 bases and J by 2 bases, and 16 bases separated the two germline ends.

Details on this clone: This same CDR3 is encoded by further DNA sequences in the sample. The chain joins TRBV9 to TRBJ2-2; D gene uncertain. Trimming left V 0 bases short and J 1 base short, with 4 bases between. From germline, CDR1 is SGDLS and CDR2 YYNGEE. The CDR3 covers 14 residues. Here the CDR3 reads CASSVGGNTGELFF. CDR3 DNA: TGTGCCAGCAGCGTAGGAGGGAACACCGGGGAGCTGTTTTTT.

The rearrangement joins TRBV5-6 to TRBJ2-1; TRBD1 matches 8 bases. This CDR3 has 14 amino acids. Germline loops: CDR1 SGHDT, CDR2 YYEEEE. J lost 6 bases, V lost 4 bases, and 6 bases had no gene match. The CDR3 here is CASSPSTGVNEQFF. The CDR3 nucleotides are TGTGCCAGCAGCCCATCGACAGGGGTCAATGAGCAGTTCTTC.

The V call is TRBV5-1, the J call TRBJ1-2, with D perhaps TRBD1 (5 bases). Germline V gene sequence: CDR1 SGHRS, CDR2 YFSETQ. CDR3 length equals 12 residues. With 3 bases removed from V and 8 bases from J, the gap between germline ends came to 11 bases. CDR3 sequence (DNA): TGCGCCAGCAGCTCGACAGCGCACGGCTACACCTTC. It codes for CASSSTAHGYTF.

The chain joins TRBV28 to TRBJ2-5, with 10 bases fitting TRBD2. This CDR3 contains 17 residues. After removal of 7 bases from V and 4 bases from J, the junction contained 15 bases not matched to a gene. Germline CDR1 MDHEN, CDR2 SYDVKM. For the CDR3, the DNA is TGTGCCAGCACTGACCGGGCTAGCGGGAGAATGACAGAGACCCAGTACTTC. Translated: CASTDRASGRMTETQYF.